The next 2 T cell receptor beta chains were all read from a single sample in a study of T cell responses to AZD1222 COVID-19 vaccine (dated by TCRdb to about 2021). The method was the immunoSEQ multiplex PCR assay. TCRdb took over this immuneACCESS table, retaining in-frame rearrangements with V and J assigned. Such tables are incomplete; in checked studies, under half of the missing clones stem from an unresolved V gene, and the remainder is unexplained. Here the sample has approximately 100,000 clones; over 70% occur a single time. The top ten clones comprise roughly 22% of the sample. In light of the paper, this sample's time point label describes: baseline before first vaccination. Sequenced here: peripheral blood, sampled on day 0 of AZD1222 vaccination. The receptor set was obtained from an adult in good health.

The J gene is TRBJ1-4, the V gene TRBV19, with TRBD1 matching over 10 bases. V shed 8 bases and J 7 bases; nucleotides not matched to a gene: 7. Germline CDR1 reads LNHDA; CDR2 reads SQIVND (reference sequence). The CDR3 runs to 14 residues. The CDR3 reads CASRPRDRGEKLFF. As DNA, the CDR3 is TGTGCCAGTCGACCCCGGGACAGGGGTGAAAAACTGTTTTTT.

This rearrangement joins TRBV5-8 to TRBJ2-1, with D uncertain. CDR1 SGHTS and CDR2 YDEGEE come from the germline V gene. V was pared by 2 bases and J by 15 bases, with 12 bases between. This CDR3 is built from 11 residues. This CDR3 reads CASSLALIAFF. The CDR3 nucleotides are TGTGCCAGCAGCTTAGCACTAATTGCGTTCTTC. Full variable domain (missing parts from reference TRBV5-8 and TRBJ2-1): EAGVTQSPTHLIKTRGQQATLRCSPISGHTSVYWYQQALGLGLQFLLWYDEGEERNRGNFPPRFSGRQFPNYSSELNVNALELEDSALYLCASSLALIAFFGPGTRLTVL.